This record looks at one T cell receptor beta chain sequence and its context. What it binds is not known. The repertoire was sequenced with immunoSEQ multiplex PCR; TCRdb's copy has only in-frame clones and lacks some. The repertoire holds some 100,000 clones, with 70% to 90% as singletons. The CDR3 consists of 15 residues. Germline CDR1 SGHTA, CDR2 FQGNSA. The ends were cut back, 1 base at V and 0 bases at J, with 4 bases in the middle. This sample stems from a study of T cell responses to AZD1222 COVID-19 vaccine. Study-level findings and limits: Spike-specific TCR repertoires showed rising breadth and depth after two AZD1222 doses. Donors, mostly white British, included more females; clonal diversity was possibly underestimated. Unmutated variant regions are reportedly targeted by nearly half of spike-specific TCRs.

The material was peripheral blood, obtained 28 days after the second AZD1222 dose. This TCR was recovered from an adult who received the AZD1222 COVID-19 vaccine. The rearrangement links TRBV7-2 to TRBJ2-6; D remains unclear. DNA of the CDR3: TGTGCCAGCAGCTTAGAAAGCTCTGGGGCCAACGTCCTGACTTTC. Protein: CASSLESSGANVLTF.